This TCR beta chain was sequenced in a study of T-cell memory formation after mild COVID-19. Study background: Largely donor-specific sequence clusters came from two donors.

Notes on this clonotype: Its target is unknown.

Whole-study findings and limits: Contracting clones from day 15 to 85 had balanced CD4/CD8; later expanders favoured CD4+.

CDR3 length: 13 residues. Looked up from germline, CDR1 is SQVTM and CDR2 is ANQGSEA. Trimming removed 5 bases at V and 8 bases at J, with 18 bases between. With constant-segment primers, 5'RACE yielded cDNA libraries of TCR alpha and TCR beta that carried sample barcodes and UMIs. In TCRdb, the 5' RACE reads were re-called with MiXCR into one record per CDR3 protein. The table has about 400,000 distinct CDR3 sequences, more than 15% seen once. Sequencing used PBMCs or a T cell subset sorted from them (not recorded which). The receptor comes from a young man who had mild COVID-19 (a few samples of this study predate the infection). Cell type and time point are not known. The V and J genes are TRBV29-1 and TRBJ1-2; D is perhaps TRBD1 (5 bases). The CDR3 region has the DNA TGCAGCGTTCCCTTCGTAGGGGACCCGGGCTACACCTTC. Protein: CSVPFVGDPGYTF.